The rows below give T cell receptor beta chains drawn from one sample of a study of blood T cells in healthy people across ages. One entry per CDR3 protein results from TCRdb running MiXCR on the 5' RACE reads. The data contain roughly 2 million distinct CDR3 sequences, around half of them singletons. The sample was blood. The receptor set was obtained from a woman in her forties in good health. Both conserved end residues are part of each CDR3. Fields, in order: clone size, CDR3 length, J gene, V gene, D gene, CDR3 protein, CDR3 DNA. D genes are given only for firm matches. Not every row has a clone size; where given, it reads once, few, many or a size class.

-	15	TRBJ2-3	TRBV5-1	-	CASSKGRRDTDTQYF	TGCGCCAGCAGCAAAGGCAGGAGAGACACAGATACGCAGTATTTT
few	14	TRBJ2-1	TRBV9	-	CASSVVGANNEQFF	TGTGCCAGCAGCGTAGTGGGGGCAAATAATGAGCAGTTCTTC
-	13	TRBJ2-3	TRBV7-2	-	CASSLVPPGAQYF	TGTGCCAGCAGCTTAGTCCCCCCGGGGGCGCAGTATTTT
few	16	TRBJ2-1	TRBV4-3	-	CASSQDIADSYNEQFF	TGCGCCAGCAGCCAAGATATAGCGGACTCCTACAATGAGCAGTTCTTC
few	13	TRBJ2-5	TRBV10-3	-	CAISELAKETQYF	TGTGCCATCAGTGAATTGGCAAAAGAGACCCAGTACTTC
-	13	TRBJ2-1	TRBV6-5	-	CASSLGEANEQFF	TGTGCCAGCAGTTTAGGAGAAGCCAATGAGCAGTTCTTC
-	13	TRBJ2-1	TRBV3-1	TRBD2	CASSQGGVGEQFF	TGTGCCAGCAGCCAGGGGGGGGTGGGTGAGCAGTTCTTC
-	15	TRBJ2-1	TRBV4-1	-	CASSQRVNLGQEQFF	TGCGCCAGCAGCCAAAGGGTAAACTTGGGCCAGGAGCAGTTCTTC
-	17	TRBJ2-5	TRBV4-1	TRBD2	CASKDKRASGGQETQYF	TGCGCCAGCAAAGACAAGCGGGCTAGCGGGGGGCAAGAGACCCAGTACTTC
few	13	TRBJ2-5	TRBV7-2	-	CASSPPGAKTQYF	TGTGCCAGCAGCCCCCCGGGGGCGAAGACCCAGTACTTC
few	14	TRBJ2-3	TRBV10-3	-	CANQQGPSTDTQYF	TGTGCCAACCAACAGGGTCCTAGCACAGATACGCAGTATTTT
-	16	TRBJ1-4	TRBV2	-	CASSEALAGVNEKLFF	TGTGCCAGCAGTGAAGCCCTCGCCGGGGTCAATGAAAAACTGTTTTTT
-	15	TRBJ1-2	TRBV21-1	-	CASSKVPGGRGGYTF	TGTGCCAGCAGCAAAGTGCCAGGGGGTAGGGGTGGCTACACCTTC
few	12	TRBJ2-1	TRBV6-6	-	CASSHTDGEQFF	TGTGCCAGCAGTCACACCGACGGTGAGCAGTTCTTC
-	16	TRBJ2-6	TRBV12-3/TRBV12-4	-	CASSLIDLSGANVLTF	TGTGCCAGCAGTTTGATAGACCTATCTGGGGCCAACGTCCTGACTTTC
once	18	TRBJ1-6	TRBV10-3	-	CAISESMFSADGNSPLHF	TGTGCCATCAGTGAGTCGATGTTTTCCGCTGACGGGAATTCACCCCTCCACTTT
-	12	TRBJ2-1	TRBV20-1	-	CSASGASRGQFF	TGCAGTGCTAGTGGGGCTAGCAGAGGGCAGTTCTTC
many	14	TRBJ2-6	TRBV12-3/TRBV12-4	-	CASSLTSGANVLTF	TGTGCCAGCAGTCTGACTTCTGGGGCCAACGTCCTGACTTTC
-	14	TRBJ2-5	TRBV20-1	TRBD2	CSASGRGGRETQYF	TGCAGTGCTAGTGGGCGGGGGGGCCGAGAGACCCAGTACTTC
-	16	TRBJ2-7	TRBV28	-	CASSGGAENYSYEQYF	TGTGCCAGCAGTGGTGGCGCGGAGAATTACTCCTACGAGCAGTACTTC
-	15	TRBJ1-6	TRBV20-1	TRBD1	CSATRTGSYNSPLHF	TGCAGTGCTACCCGGACAGGCTCCTATAATTCACCCCTCCACTTT
-	16	TRBJ2-4	TRBV18	-	CASSPPSAGAKNIQYF	TGTGCCAGCTCACCACCGTCAGCGGGAGCCAAAAACATTCAGTACTTC
few	14	TRBJ2-7	TRBV6-5	-	CASRRQGAGYEQYF	TGTGCCAGCAGGCGACAGGGCGCGGGGTACGAGCAGTACTTC
-	15	TRBJ1-2	TRBV10-3	-	CAISDRRVGNYGYTF	TGTGCCATCAGTGATAGGCGTGTAGGAAACTATGGCTACACCTTC
once	12	TRBJ1-1	TRBV20-1	-	CSARQGRTEAFF	TGCAGTGCTAGACAGGGGAGGACTGAAGCTTTCTTT
-	15	TRBJ2-3	TRBV4-1	-	CASRATETATDTQYF	TGCGCCAGCAGGGCGACAGAAACAGCCACAGATACGCAGTATTTT